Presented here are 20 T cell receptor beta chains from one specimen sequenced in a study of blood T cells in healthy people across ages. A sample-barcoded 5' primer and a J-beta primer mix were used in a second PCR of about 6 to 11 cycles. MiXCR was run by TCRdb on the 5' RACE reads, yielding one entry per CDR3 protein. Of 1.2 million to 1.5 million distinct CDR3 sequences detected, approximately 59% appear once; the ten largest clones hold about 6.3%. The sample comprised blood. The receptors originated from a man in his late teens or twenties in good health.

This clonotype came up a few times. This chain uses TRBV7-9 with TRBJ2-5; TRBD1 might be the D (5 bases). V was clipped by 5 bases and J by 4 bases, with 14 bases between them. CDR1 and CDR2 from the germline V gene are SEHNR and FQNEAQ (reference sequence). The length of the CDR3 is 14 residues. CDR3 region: CASSAPLTVETQYF. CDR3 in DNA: TGTGCCAGCAGCGCACCTTTGACAGTAGAGACCCAGTACTTC.

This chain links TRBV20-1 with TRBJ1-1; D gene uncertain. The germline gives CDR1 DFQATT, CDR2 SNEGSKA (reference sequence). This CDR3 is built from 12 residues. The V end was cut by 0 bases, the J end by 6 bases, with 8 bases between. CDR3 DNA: TGCAGTGCTAGAGATTCCGGGGCTGAAGCTTTCTTT. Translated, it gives CSARDSGAEAFF.

This CDR3 is CASSATGLGGQYF. The CDR3 DNA follows: TGTGCCAGCAGCGCTACGGGCCTTGGGGGGCAGTATTTT. The chain carries TRBV7-2 and TRBJ2-3; D possibly uses TRBD1 or TRBD2 (5 bases each). The CDR3 length is 13 residues. The germline V gene encodes CDR1 SGHTA and CDR2 FQGNSA. The V and J ends lost 5 bases and 11 bases respectively, with 17 bases between them. Full variable domain (remainder filled in from reference TRBV7-2 and TRBJ2-3): GAGVSQSPSNKVTEKGKDVELRCDPISGHTALYWYRQSLGQGLEFLIYFQGNSAPDKSGLPSDRFSAERTGGSVSTLTIQRTQQEDSAVYLCASSATGLGGQYFGPGTRLTVL.

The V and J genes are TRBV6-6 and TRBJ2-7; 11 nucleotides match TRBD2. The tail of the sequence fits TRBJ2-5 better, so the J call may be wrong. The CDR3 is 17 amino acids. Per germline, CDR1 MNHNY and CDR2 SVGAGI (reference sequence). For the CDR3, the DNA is TGTGCCAGCAGTTACTTAGCGGGAGGGCTTAGGGCGGAGACCCAGTACTTC. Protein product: CASSYLAGGLRAETQYF.

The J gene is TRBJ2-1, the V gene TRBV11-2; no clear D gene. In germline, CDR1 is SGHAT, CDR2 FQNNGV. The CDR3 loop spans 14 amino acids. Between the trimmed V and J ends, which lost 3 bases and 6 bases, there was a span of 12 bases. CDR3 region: CASSFFKGSNEQFF. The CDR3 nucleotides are TGTGCCAGCAGCTTCTTTAAAGGGTCCAATGAGCAGTTCTTC.

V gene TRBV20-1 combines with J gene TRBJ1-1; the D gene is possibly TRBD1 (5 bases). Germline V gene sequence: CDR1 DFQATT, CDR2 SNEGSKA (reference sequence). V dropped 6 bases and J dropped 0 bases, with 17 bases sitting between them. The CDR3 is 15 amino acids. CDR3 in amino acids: CSARGDGQVNTEAFF. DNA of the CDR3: TGCAGTGCAAGGGGTGATGGCCAGGTGAACACTGAAGCTTTCTTT.

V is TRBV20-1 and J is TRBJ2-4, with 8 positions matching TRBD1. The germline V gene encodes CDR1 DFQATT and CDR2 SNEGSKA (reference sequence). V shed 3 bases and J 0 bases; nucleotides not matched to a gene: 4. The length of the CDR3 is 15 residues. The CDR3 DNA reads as TGCAGTGCTAGGGGACAGGTGATAGCCAAAAACATTCAGTACTTC. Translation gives CSARGQVIAKNIQYF.

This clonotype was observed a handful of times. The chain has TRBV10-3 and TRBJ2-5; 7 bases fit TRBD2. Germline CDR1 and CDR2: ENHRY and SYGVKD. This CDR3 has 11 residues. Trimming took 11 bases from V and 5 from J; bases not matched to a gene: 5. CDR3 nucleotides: TGTGCCGCGGGAGTTAGGGAGACCCAGTACTTC. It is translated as CAAGVRETQYF.

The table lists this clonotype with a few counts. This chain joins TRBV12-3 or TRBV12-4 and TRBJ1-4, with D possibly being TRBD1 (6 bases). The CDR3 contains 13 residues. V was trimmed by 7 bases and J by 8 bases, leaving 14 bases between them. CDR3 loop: CASKGGLDEKLFF. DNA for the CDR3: TGTGCCAGCAAGGGGGGGTTGGACGAAAAACTGTTTTTT.

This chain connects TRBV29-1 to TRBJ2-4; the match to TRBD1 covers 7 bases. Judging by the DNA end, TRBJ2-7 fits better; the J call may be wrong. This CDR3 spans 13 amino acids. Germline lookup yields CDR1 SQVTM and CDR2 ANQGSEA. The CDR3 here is CSVGGTDNYEQYF. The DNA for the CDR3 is TGCAGCGTTGGGGGGACAGATAACTACGAGCAGTACTTC.

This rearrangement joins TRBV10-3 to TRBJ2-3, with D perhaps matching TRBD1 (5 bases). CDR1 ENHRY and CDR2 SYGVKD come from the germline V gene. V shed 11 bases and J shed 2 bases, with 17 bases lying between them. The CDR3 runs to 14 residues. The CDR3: CASTQGKYTDTQYF. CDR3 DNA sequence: TGTGCCTCAACCCAGGGTAAATACACAGATACGCAGTATTTT.

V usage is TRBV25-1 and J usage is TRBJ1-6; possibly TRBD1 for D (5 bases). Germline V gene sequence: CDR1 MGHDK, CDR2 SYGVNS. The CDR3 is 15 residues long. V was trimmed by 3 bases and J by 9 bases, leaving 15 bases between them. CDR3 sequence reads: CASSDGRGRVSPLHF. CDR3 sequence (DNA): TGTGCCAGCAGTGACGGACGGGGGAGGGTTTCACCCCTCCACTTT.

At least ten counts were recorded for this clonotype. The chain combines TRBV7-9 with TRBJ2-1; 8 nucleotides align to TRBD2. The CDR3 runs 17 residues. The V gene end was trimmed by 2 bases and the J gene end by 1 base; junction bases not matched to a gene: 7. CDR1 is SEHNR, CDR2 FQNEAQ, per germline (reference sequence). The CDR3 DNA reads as TGTGCCAGCAGCTTATTCGGCGGGGGGTCGTCCTACAATGAGCAGTTCTTC. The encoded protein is CASSLFGGGSSYNEQFF. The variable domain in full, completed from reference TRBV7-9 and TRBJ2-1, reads DTGVSQNPRHKITKRGQNVTFRCDPISEHNRLYWYRQTLGQGPEFLTYFQNEAQLEKSRLLSDRFSAERPKGSFSTLEIQRTEQGDSAMYLCASSLFGGGSSYNEQFFGPGTRLTVL.

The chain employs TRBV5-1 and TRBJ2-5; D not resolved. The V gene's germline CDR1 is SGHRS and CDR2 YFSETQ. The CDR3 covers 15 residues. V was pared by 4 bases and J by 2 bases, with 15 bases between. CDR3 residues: CASSPRISGQETQYF. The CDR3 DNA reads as TGCGCCAGCAGCCCGCGGATCTCCGGACAAGAGACCCAGTACTTC.

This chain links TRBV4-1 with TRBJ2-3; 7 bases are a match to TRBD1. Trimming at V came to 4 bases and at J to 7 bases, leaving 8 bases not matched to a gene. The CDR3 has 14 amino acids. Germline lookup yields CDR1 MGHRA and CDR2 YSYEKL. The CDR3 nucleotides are TGCGCCAGCAGCCGAGGGCAGGGGGATTATACGCAGTATTTT. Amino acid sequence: CASSRGQGDYTQYF.

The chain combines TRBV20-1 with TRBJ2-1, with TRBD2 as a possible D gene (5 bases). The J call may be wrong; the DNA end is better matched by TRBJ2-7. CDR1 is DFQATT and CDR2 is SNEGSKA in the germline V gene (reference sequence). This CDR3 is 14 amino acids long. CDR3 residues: CSASWTASYNEQYF. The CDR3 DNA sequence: TGCAGTGCTAGTTGGACTGCTTCCTACAATGAGCAGTACTTC.

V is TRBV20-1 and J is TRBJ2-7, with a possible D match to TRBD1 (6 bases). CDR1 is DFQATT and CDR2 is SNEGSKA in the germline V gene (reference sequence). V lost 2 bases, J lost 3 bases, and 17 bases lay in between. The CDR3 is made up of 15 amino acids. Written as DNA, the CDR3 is TGCAGTGCTAGAACGTCGTCAGGGGCCATCTACGAGCAGTACTTC. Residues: CSARTSSGAIYEQYF.

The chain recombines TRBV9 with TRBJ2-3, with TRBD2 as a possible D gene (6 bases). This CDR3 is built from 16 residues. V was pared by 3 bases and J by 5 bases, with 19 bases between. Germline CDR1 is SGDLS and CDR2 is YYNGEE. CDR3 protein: CASSDPRARRGDTQYF. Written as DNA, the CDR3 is TGTGCCAGCAGCGACCCCCGGGCCCGGCGGGGAGATACGCAGTATTTT.

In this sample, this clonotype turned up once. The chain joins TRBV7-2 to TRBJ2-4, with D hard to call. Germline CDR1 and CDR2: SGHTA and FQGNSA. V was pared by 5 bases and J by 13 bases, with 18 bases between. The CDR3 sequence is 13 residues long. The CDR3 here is CASSPGPLVQQYF. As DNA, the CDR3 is TGTGCCAGCAGCCCCGGGCCCCTAGTTCAGCAGTACTTC.

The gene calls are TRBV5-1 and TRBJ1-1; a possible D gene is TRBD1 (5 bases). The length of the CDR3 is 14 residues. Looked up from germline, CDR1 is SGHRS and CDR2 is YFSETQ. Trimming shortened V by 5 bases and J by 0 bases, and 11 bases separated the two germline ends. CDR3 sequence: CASSRDRMNTEAFF. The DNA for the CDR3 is TGCGCCAGCAGTCGGGACCGAATGAACACTGAAGCTTTCTTT.